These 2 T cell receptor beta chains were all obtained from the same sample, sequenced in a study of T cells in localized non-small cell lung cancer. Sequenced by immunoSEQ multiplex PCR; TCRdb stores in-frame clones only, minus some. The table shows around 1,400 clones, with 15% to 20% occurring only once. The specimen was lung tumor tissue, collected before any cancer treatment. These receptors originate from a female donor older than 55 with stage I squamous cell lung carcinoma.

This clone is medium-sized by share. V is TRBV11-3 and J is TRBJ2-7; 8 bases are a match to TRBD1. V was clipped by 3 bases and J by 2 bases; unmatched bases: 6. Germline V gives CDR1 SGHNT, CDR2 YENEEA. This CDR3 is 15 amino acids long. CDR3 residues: CASSLADRVPYEQYF. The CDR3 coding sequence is TGTGCCAGCAGCTTGGCGGACAGGGTCCCCTACGAGCAGTACTTC.

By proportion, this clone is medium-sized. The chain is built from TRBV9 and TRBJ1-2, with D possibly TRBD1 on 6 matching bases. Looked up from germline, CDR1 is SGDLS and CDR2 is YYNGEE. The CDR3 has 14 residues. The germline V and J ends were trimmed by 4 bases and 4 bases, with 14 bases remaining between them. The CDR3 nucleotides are TGTGCCAGCAGCCCCCGGGACACCCCCTATGGCTACACCTTC. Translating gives CASSPRDTPYGYTF.